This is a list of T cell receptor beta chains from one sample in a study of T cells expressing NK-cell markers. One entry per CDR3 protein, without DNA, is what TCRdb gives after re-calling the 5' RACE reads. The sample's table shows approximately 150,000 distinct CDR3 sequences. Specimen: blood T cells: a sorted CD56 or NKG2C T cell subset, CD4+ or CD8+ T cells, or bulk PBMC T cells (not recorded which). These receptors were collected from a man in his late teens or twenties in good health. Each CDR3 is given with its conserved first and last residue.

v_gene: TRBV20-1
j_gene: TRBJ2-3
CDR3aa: CSASPGLAGAVVDTQYF

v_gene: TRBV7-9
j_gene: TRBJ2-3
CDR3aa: CAIITGTDTQYF

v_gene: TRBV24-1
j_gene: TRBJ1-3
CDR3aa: CATQAVPGNTIYF

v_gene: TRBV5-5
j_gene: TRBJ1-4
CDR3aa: CASHRQASNEKLFF

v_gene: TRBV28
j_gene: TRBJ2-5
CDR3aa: CASSQDHRETQYF

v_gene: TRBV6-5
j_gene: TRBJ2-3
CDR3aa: CASIKSVDGRAMDTQYF

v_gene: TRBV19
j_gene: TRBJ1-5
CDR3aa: CASSLGVPNQPQHF

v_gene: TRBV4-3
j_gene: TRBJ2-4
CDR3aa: CASSQAPGQGVSKNIQYF

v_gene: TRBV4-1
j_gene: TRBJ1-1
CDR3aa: CASSQVGREAEAFF

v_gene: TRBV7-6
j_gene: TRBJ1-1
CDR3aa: CASSSWDSRTEAFF

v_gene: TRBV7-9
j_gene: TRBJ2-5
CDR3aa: CASSLLMETQYF

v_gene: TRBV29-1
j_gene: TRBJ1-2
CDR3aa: CSVEQGGGYTF

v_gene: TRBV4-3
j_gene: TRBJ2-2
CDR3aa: CASSQDSAQTLGNTGELFF

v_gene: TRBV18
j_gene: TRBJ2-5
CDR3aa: CASSPRGPVDQTQYF

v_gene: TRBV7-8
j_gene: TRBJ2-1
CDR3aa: CASSLSFRGVYNEQFF

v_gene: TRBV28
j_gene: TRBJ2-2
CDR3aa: CASTHRPGLAQTGELFF

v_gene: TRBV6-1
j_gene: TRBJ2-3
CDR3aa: CASSKFGLADTQYF

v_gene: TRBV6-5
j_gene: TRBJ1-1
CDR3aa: CASSYGRGTGGVMTEAFF

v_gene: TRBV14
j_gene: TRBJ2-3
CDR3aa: CASSPSTVGTQYF

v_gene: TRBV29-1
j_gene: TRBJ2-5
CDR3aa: CSAGTAEETQYF

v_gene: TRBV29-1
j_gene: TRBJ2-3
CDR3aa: CSVVGLAGNTQYF

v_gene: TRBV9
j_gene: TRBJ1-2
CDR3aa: CASSVDPGMAYGYTF

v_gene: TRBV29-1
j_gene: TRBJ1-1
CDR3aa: CSVETAAGGEGNTEAFF

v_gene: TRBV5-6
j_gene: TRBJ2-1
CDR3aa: CASSADSPYNEQFF

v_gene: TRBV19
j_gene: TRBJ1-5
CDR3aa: CASSIGIKPQHF

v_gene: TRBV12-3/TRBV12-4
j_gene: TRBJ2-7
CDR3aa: CASSTGQGNEQYF

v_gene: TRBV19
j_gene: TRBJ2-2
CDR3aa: CASSSASDRRNTGELFF

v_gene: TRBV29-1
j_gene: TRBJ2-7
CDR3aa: CSVILGTSGRYSYEQYF

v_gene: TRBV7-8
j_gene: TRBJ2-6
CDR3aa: CASSLGFGTGTSGANVLTF

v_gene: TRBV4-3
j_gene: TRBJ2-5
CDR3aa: CASSQEQGVAPQETQYF

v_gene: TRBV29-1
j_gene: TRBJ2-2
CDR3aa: CSVASGRTGELFF